Included here is one TCR beta chain sequence, with context. There is no known antigen for this receptor. Base quality data are lacking; no much larger clone is found one base away. The sample belongs to a study of T cell clones after liver transplantation (dated by TCRdb to between 2018 and 2021). Study-wide context: The samples were obtained from ITN030ST, a randomized trial that attempted immunosuppression withdrawal within 2 years after liver transplantation. After a pre-transplant mixed lymphocyte reaction, TCRbeta sequencing was used to pinpoint donor-reactive T cell clones, which were subsequently tracked in post-transplant blood. The study cohort included 8 liver transplant recipients, of whom 3 were classified as tolerant and 5 as non-tolerant. The subjects received no induction therapy and were kept on standard immunosuppression until randomization at 12-24 months post-transplant. Of the eight recipients, a few were HCV-positive, while the remaining recipients had been transplanted for non-autoimmune, non-viral indications. As an antigen-independent comparator for the donor-reactive sequences, third party-reactive TCRbeta sequences from pre-transplant MLRs were identified as well. Blood samples were collected pre-transplant, then pre-randomization ahead of withdrawal, and finally post-randomization once withdrawal had either been completed or failed. To count as tolerant, a recipient had to stay completely off immunosuppression for at least one year without liver enzymes climbing beyond twice the upper limit of normal. Overall results and qualifications from the work: The conclusions were preliminary, being limited by small, heterogeneous patient numbers and by non-standardized post-transplant time points. Once repertoire turnover was taken into account, donor-reactive detection showed a significant reduction for CD4 in 7 of 8 subjects and for CD8 in 8 of 8. Donor-reactive sequences decreased more than third party-reactive sequences, which suggests partial antigen-specific deletion that was not related to withdrawal success. In most of the 8 subjects, circulating donor-reactive CD4 TCRbeta sequences decreased significantly after transplant, regardless of tolerance or HCV status. In two subjects, low numbers of available donor cells limited the measurable donor-reactive repertoire. Because no allograft tissue specimens were available, donor-reactive T cells may have migrated into the graft instead of being deleted.

High-throughput TCRbeta CDR3 sequencing of frozen genomic DNA was performed by immunoSEQ, including PCR amplification, mapping, bias correction and internal controls. The study's own analysis went as follows. Only productive rearrangements were retained, with each unique TCRbeta sequence defined by its CDR3 nucleotide sequence together with its V and J gene. Donor-reactive sequences required at least 5-fold expansion in CFSE-low cells versus unstimulated pre-transplant cells and at least 0.01% frequency. Per-subject minimum frequency thresholds, based on the lowest-template unstimulated sample, ensured at least 90% detection power. Jensen-Shannon divergence between the top 1000 TCRbeta sequences after and before transplant was used to measure repertoire turnover. Two-sided Fisher's exact tests were used to test for changes in the detection of donor-reactive sequences. This is the immuneACCESS table as TCRdb keeps it, with only in-frame sequences that have V and J called. A part of the clones is gone; compared with another copy, unresolved V genes explain less than half, and the rest is unexplained. Clone size and the V and J calls come from that table; the DNA yielded D and trimming. This sample holds tens of thousands of clones; 86% were observed only once. The ten largest clones represent roughly 2.5% of the sample.

Reading from cysteine to phenylalanine, the CDR3 counts 14 amino acids. Kept here is only the CDR3 DNA, which spans 42 bases and is read in frame from base 1. From V the trimming removes 5 bases and from J it removes 5 bases, while the gene matches leave 7 bases of the junction unaccounted for. CDR1 and CDR2 (LNHDA, SQIVND) derive from the germline V gene (reference sequence). Unstimulated PBMCs, after thawing, were stained for CD3, CD4 and CD8 and then FACS-sorted into CD3+CD4+ and CD3+CD8+ populations. All 8 studied subjects were randomized to withdrawal of immunosuppression. The Qiagen DNeasy Blood and Tissue Kit was used for isolation of genomic DNA.

This sequence was found in a human patient who received a liver transplant. After a transplant, some T cells may be the graft donor's own cells. The chain employs TRBV19 and TRBJ2-5; 8 junctional bases match TRBD2. The specimen comprised CD4+ T cells from blood, sampled 24 months after liver transplant. CDR3 region: CASSPRGLGETQYF. The DNA reads TGTGCCAGTAGTCCCAGGGGACTAGGGGAGACCCAGTACTTC.